This TCR beta chain originates from a study of T cells after posttransplantation cyclophosphamide. Study outcomes and limitations: Blood and skin or GI T cell repertoires showed limited TRB overlap.

Comment on this clone: Its cognate antigen is unknown.

CDR1 and CDR2 from the germline V gene are SEHNR and FQNEAQ (reference sequence). This CDR3 is built from 14 residues. V lost 4 bases to trimming and J lost 0 bases, with 10 bases between them. Measured with immunoSEQ multiplex PCR; TCRdb has only the in-frame clones, and not every one. This sample yields roughly 9,900 clones, of which around nine tenths are seen a single time; roughly 27% belongs to the top ten. A marrow graft followed busulfan-fludarabine conditioning, with cyclophosphamide on days +3 and +4. This sequence was found in a male patient aged 30 to 40 who received an allogeneic stem cell transplant from a related donor, was CMV-positive, and had acute GVHD only. Some T cells may possibly be graft donor cells. The chain recombines TRBV7-9 with TRBJ2-7; no clear D. Sequencing was performed on CD4+ T cells sorted from PBMCs, taken after allogeneic stem cell transplant with posttransplant cyclophosphamide. CDR3 residues: CASSSTSSSYEQYF. The CDR3 coding sequence is TGTGCCAGCAGCTCGACTTCCAGCTCCTACGAGCAGTACTTC.